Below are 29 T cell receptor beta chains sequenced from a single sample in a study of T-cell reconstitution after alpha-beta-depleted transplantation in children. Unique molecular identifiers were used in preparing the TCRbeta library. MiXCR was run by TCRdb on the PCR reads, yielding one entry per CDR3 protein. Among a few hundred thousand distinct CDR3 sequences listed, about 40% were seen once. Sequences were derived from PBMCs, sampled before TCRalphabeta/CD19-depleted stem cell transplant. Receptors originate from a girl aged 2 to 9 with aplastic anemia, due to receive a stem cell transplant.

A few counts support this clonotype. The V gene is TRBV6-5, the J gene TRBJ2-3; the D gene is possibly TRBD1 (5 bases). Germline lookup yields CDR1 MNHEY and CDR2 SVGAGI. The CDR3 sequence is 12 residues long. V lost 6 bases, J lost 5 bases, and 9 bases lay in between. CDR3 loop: CASSVRGDTQYF. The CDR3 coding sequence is TGTGCCAGCAGCGTTAGGGGAGATACGCAGTATTTT.

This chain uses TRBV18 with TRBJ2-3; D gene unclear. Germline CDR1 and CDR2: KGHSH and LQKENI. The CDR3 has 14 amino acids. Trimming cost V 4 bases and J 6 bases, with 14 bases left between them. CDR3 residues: CASSHTSRTDTQYF. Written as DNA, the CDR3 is TGTGCCAGCTCACACACCAGCAGGACGGATACGCAGTATTTT.

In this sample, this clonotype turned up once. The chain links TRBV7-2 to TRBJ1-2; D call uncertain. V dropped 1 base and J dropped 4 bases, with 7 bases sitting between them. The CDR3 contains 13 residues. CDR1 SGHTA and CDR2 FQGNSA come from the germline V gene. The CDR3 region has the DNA TGTGCCAGCAGCTTAGAGATGGGCTATGGCTACACCTTC. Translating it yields CASSLEMGYGYTF.

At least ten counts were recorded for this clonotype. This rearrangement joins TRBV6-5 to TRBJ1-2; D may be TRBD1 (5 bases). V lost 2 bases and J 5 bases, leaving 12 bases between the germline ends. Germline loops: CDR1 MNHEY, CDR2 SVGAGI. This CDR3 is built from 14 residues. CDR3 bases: TGTGCCAGCAGTTACGAGGGGATCGGGTATGGCTACACCTTC. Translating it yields CASSYEGIGYGYTF.

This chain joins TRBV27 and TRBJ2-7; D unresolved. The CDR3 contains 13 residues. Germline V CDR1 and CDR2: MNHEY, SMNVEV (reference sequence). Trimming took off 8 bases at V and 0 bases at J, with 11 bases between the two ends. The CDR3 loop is CASALTSSYEQYF. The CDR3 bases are TGTGCCAGCGCCCTGACAAGCTCCTACGAGCAGTACTTC.

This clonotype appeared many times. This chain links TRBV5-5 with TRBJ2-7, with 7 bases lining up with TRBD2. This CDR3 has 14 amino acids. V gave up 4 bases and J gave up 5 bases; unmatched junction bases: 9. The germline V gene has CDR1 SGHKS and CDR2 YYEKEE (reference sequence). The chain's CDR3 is CASSPRLGGDEQYF. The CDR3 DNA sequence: TGTGCCAGCAGCCCCCGTTTGGGGGGGGACGAGCAGTACTTC.

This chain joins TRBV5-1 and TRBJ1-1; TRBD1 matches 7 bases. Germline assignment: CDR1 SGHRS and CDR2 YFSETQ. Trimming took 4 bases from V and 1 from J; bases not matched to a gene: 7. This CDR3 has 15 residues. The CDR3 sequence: CASSPATGRNTEAFF. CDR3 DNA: TGCGCCAGCAGCCCAGCGACAGGGAGGAACACTGAAGCTTTCTTT.

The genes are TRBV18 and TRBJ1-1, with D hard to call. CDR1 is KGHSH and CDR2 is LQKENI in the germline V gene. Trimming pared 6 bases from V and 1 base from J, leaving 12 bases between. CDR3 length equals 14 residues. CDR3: CASSPNRRNTEAFF. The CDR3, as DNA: TGTGCCAGCTCCCCCAATAGGAGGAACACTGAAGCTTTCTTT.

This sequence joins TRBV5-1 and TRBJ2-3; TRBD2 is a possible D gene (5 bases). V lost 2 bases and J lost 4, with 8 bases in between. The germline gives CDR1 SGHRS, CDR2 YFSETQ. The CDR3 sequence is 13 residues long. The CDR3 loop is CASSFGDSDTQYF. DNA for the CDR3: TGCGCCAGCAGCTTCGGGGATTCAGATACGCAGTATTTT.

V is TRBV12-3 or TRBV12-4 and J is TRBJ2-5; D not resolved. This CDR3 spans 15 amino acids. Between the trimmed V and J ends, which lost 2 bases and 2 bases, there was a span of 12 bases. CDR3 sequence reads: CASSLYPLGQETQYF. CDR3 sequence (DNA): TGTGCCAGCAGTTTATATCCGCTGGGGCAAGAGACCCAGTACTTC.

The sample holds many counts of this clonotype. The CDR3 region is CASSPGTVTQETQYF. The CDR3 nucleotides are TGTGCCAGCAGCCCCGGGACAGTGACCCAAGAGACCCAGTACTTC. The rearrangement uses TRBV7-2 and TRBJ2-5, with 7 bases that match TRBD1. After removal of 5 bases from V and 1 base from J, the junction contained 7 bases not matched to a gene. The CDR3 length is 15 residues. Germline V gene lookup returns CDR1 SGHTA and CDR2 FQGNSA.

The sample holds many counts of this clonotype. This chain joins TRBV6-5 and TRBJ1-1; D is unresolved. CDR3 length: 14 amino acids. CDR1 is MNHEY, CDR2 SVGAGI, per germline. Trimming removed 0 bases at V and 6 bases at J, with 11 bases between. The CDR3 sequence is CASSYSEGWSEAFF. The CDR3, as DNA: TGTGCCAGCAGTTACTCAGAGGGTTGGTCTGAAGCTTTCTTT.

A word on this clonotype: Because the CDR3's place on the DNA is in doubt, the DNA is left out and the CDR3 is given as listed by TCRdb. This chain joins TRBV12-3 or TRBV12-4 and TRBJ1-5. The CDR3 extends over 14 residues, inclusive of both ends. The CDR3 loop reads CASSLGMGNQPQHF.

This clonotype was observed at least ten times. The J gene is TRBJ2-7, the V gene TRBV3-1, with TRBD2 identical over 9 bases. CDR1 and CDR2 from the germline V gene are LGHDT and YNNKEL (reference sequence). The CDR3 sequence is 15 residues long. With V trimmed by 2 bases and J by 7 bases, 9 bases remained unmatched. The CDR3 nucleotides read TGTGCCAGCAGCCAATTGTTAGCGGGAGCAAGTGAGCAGTACTTC. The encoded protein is CASSQLLAGASEQYF.

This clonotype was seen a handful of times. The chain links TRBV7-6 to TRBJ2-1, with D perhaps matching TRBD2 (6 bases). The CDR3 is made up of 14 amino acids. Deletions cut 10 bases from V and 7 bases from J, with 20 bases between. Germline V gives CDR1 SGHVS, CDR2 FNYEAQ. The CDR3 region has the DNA TGTGCCACCCGCGGGACCTCATGGAGGAATGAGCAGTTCTTC. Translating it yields CATRGTSWRNEQFF.

The CDR3 protein is CASSSGLAGGHRSYNEQFF. The CDR3 DNA reads TGTGCCAGCAGCTCCGGACTAGCGGGGGGTCACCGCTCCTACAATGAGCAGTTCTTC. This chain joins TRBV7-3 and TRBJ2-1; 14 bases agree with TRBD2. The V segment lost 4 bases and the J segment 0 bases; nucleotides outside the gene matches: 8. The CDR3 contains 19 residues. Germline assignment: CDR1 SGHTA and CDR2 FQGTGA.

The CDR3 reads CASSLPGQGLEQFF. The DNA of the CDR3 is TGCGCCAGCAGCCTCCCGGGACAGGGTCTTGAGCAGTTCTTC. The chain recombines TRBV4-1 with TRBJ2-1; 9 positions agree with TRBD1. Germline CDR1 and CDR2: MGHRA and YSYEKL. The J segment lost 9 bases and the V segment lost 4 bases, leaving 7 bases of the junction unmatched. The CDR3 sequence is 14 residues long.

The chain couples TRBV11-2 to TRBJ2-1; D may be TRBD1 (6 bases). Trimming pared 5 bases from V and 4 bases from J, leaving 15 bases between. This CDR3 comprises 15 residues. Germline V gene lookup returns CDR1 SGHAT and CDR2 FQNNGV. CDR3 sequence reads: CASSPPGQSYNEQFF. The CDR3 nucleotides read TGTGCCAGCAGCCCCCCTGGACAGTCTTACAATGAGCAGTTCTTC.

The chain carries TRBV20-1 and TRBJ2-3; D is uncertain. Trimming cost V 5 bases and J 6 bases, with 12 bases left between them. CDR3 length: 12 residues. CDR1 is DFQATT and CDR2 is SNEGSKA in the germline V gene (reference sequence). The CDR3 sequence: CSARVSWDTQYF. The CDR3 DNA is TGCAGTGCTCGCGTTAGTTGGGATACGCAGTATTTT.

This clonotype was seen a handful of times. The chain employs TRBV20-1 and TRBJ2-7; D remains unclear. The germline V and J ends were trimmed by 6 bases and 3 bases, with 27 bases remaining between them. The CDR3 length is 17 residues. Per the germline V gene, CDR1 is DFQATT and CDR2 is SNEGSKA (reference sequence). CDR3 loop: CSAMPPLGQGTNYEQYF. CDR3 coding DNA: TGCAGTGCAATGCCCCCCCTCGGGCAAGGAACAAACTACGAGCAGTACTTC.

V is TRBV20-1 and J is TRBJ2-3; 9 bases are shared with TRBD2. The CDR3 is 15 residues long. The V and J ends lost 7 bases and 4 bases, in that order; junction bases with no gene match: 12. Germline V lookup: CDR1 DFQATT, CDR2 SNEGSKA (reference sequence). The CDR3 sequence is CSVDSLRGGPDTQYF. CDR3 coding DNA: TGCAGTGTGGACTCTCTGCGGGGGGGCCCAGATACGCAGTATTTT.

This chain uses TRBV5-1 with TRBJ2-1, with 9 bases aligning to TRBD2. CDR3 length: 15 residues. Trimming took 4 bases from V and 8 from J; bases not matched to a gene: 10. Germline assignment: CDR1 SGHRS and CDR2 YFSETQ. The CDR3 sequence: CASSRESGGQDEQFF. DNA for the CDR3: TGCGCCAGCAGCCGTGAGAGCGGGGGGCAGGATGAGCAGTTCTTC.

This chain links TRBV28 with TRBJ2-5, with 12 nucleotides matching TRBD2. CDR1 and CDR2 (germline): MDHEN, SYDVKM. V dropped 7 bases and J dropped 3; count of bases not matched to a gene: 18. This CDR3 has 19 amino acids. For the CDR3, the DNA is TGTGCCAGCACTTACAGGGGGGCTAGCGGGGGGGCCGTAGAAGAGACCCAGTACTTC. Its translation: CASTYRGASGGAVEETQYF.

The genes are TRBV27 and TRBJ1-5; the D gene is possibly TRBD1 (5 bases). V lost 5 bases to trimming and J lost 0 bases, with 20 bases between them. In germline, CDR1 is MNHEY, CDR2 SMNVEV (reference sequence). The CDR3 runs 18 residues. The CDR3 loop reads CASSPISPQGSSNQPQHF. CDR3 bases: TGTGCCAGCAGTCCCATAAGTCCCCAGGGAAGTAGCAATCAGCCCCAGCATTTT.

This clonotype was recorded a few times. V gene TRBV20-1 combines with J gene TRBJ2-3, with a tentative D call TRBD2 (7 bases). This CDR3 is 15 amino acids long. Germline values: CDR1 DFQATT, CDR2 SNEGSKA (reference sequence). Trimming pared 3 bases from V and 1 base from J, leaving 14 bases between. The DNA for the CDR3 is TGCAGTGCTAGGACCCGGGGGGCCCGCACAGATACGCAGTATTTT. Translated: CSARTRGARTDTQYF.

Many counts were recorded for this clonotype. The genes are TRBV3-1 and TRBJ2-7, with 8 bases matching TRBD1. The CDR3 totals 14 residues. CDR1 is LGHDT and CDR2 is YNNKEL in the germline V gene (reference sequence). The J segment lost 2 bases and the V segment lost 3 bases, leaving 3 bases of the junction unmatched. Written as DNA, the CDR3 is TGTGCCAGCAGCCAGTCACAGGGGGCCTACGAGCAGTACTTC. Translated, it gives CASSQSQGAYEQYF.

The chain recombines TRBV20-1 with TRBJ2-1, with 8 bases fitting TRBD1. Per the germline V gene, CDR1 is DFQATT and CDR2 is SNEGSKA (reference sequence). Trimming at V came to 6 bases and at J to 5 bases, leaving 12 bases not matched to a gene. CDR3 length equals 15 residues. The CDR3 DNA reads TGCAGTGCCCGCAAAGGGACAGGTTTTAACAATGAGCAGTTCTTC. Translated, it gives CSARKGTGFNNEQFF.

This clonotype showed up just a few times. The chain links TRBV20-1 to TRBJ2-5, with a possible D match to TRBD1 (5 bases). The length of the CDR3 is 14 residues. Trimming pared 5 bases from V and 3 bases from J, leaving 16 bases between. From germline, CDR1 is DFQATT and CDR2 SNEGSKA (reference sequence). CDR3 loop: CSAARVNWEETQYF. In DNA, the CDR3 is TGCAGTGCTGCCAGGGTAAATTGGGAAGAGACCCAGTACTTC.

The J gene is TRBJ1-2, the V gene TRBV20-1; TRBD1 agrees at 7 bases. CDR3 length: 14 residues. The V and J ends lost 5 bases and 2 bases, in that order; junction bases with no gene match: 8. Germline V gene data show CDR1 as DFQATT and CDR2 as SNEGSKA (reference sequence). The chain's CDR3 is CSAPPTGQNYGYTF. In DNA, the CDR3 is TGCAGTGCTCCCCCCACGGGACAGAACTATGGCTACACCTTC.